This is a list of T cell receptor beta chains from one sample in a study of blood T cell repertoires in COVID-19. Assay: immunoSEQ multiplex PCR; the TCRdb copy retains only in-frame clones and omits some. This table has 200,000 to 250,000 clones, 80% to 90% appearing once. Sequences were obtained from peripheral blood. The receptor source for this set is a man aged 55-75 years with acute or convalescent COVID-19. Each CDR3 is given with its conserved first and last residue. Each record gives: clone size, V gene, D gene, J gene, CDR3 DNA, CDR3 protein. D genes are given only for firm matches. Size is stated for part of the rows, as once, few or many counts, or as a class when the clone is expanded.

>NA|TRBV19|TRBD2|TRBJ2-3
TGTGCCAGTAGTCCGACTAGCCGGGAGGATACGCAGTATTTT
CASSPTSREDTQYF
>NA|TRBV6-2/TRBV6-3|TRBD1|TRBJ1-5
TGTGCCAGCAGTTACCCGGGACAGGGTGGCAATCAGCCCCAGCATTTT
CASSYPGQGGNQPQHF
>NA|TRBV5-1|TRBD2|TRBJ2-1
TGCGCCAGCAAGTCCGGGACTAGCGGGAGCCATGAGCAGTTCTTC
CASKSGTSGSHEQFF
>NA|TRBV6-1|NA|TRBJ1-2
TGTGCCAGCAGTGAACGGGTCACTGGATATGGCTACACCTTC
CASSERVTGYGYTF
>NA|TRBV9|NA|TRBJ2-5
TGTGCCAGCAGCGTAGCGGGGGGCCGACAGACCCAGTACTTC
CASSVAGGRQTQYF
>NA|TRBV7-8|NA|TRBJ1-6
TGTGCCAGCAGCTTATTCGGGGATTCACCCCTCCACTTT
CASSLFGDSPLHF
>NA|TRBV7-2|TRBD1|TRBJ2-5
TGTGCCAGCAGCTTAACGACAGGGGGCCGGGAGACCCAGTACTTC
CASSLTTGGRETQYF
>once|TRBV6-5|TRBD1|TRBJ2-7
TGTGCCAGCAGTTACCACGGACGGGACAGTGCCTACGAGCAGTACTTC
CASSYHGRDSAYEQYF
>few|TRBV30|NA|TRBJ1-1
TGTGCCTGGAGTCCCCCCCGAGGGAACACTGAAGCTTTCTTT
CAWSPPRGNTEAFF
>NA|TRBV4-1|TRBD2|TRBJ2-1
TGCGCCAGCAGCCGACTAGCGCAATACTCCTACAATGAGCAGTTCTTC
CASSRLAQYSYNEQFF
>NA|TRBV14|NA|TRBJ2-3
TGTGCCAGCAGCCACTTGGTGGGTTTCGGGAGTGGTACAGATACGCAGTATTTT
CASSHLVGFGSGTDTQYF
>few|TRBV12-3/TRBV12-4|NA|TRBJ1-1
TGTGCCAGCAGTCCAGGGTGGATGGCTGAAGCTTTCTTT
CASSPGWMAEAFF
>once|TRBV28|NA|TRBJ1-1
TGTGCCAGCAGTCTTGCGGGGAGAGCTTTCTTT
CASSLAGRAFF
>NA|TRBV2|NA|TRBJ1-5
TGTGCCAGCAAAGTCGCAGGCGAGGGGGCCCAGCATTTT
CASKVAGEGAQHF
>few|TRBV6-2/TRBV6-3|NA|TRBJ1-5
TGTGCCAGCAGTCCGGGAATCAATCAGCCCCAGCATTTT
CASSPGINQPQHF
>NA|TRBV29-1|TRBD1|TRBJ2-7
TGCAGCGTTGAACTAACAGGGGACGAGCAGTACTTC
CSVELTGDEQYF
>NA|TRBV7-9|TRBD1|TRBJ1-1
TGTGCCAGCAGCCCGGACAGGGAGGCTTTCTTT
CASSPDREAFF
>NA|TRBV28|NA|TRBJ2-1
TGTGCCAGCAGTAGGCCGTACTATCCGGGTGAGCAGTTCTTC
CASSRPYYPGEQFF
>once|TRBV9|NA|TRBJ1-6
TGTGCCAGCAGCGTAGACAGGTATTCACCCCTCCACTTT
CASSVDRYSPLHF
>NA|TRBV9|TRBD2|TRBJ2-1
TGTGCCAGCAGTGGGGAGGGCCGGTACAATGAGCAGTTCTTC
CASSGEGRYNEQFF
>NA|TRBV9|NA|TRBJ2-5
TGTGCCAGCAGCGTAGGGGCTGGCGGAGGGGAGACCCAGTACTTC
CASSVGAGGGETQYF
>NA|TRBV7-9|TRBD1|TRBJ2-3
TGTGCCAGCAGCTTAGGGGACAGGGGGATTTCAGATACGCAGTATTTT
CASSLGDRGISDTQYF
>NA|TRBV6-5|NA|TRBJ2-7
TGTGCCAGCAGTTACTCGCGGGTATCCACCTACGAGCAGTACTTC
CASSYSRVSTYEQYF
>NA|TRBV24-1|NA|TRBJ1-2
TGTGCCACCAGTGATTTTAGACAGAACTATGGCTACACCTTC
CATSDFRQNYGYTF
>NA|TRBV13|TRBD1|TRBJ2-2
TGTGCCAGCAGCCCAGGGACAGGGAACACCGGGGAGCTGTTTTTT
CASSPGTGNTGELFF
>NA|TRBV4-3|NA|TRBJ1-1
TGCGCCAGCAGCCAGAGGACCACGGGGGCTGAAGCTTTCTTT
CASSQRTTGAEAFF
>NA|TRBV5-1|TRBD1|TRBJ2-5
TGCGCCAGCAGCCCCAGGGGGCAGCGGGTGGAGACCCAGTACTTC
CASSPRGQRVETQYF
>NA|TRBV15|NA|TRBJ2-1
TGTGCCACCAGCAGCGGGGGTAGCGCACTTCGTTCCTACAATGAGCAGTTCTTC
CATSSGGSALRSYNEQFF
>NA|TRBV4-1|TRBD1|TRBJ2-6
TGCGCCAGCAGCCAACGGACAGGGTGGAGGGCCAACGTCCTGACTTTC
CASSQRTGWRANVLTF
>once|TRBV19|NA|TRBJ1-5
TGTGCCAGTAGTATAGTTGAGGGCGGCCCCAGCATCTTT
CASSIVEGGPSIF
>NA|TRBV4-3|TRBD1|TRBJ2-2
TGCGCCAGCAGCCAAGATTTAGGACAGGGAAGAACCGGGGAGCTGTTTTTT
CASSQDLGQGRTGELFF
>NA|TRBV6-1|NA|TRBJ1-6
TGTGCCAGCAGTGAAACCCAGGGTAGTAATTCACCCCTCCACTTT
CASSETQGSNSPLHF
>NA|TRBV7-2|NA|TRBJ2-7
TGTGCCAGCGGCGGGACCTCCTACGAGCAGTACTTC
CASGGTSYEQYF